A selection of T cell receptor beta chains follows, all from one sample in a study of cytomegalovirus exposure and HLA in healthy donors. TCRdb's table, derived via immunoSEQ multiplex PCR, lists solely in-frame clones and lacks some. The profile shows 72,000 or so clones, around three quarters of them singletons. The sequenced sample consisted of PBMCs. The receptors shown here come from a man younger than 35 in good health and CMV-seropositive. The CDR3 runs from the conserved cysteine through the conserved F or W. Each record gives: J gene, clone size, V gene, D gene, CDR3 protein, CDR3 DNA. D genes are given only for firm matches. Not all rows give a size; the values are once, few, many and, for expanded clones, a class.

TRBJ1-1 . TRBV6-5 TRBD1 CASRTTGAPNTEAFF TGTGCCAGCAGAACCACAGGGGCCCCGAACACTGAAGCTTTCTTT
TRBJ2-6 . TRBV2 . CASSDEGSGANVLTF TGTGCCAGCAGTGATGAGGGCTCTGGGGCCAACGTCCTGACTTTC
TRBJ2-5 once TRBV4-1 TRBD2 CASSQVSGGEETQYF TGCGCCAGCAGCCAAGTTTCGGGGGGGGAAGAGACCCAGTACTTC
TRBJ1-2 few TRBV5-6 TRBD1 CASSAGTGPYGYTF TGTGCCAGCAGCGCCGGGACAGGCCCCTATGGCTACACCTTC
TRBJ2-7 . TRBV29-1 TRBD1 CSVAPGQVFSSYEQYF TGCAGCGTTGCCCCCGGACAGGTTTTCAGCTCCTACGAGCAGTACTTC
TRBJ1-1 . TRBV10-3 TRBD1 CATLPGQVNTEAFF TGTGCCACCCTTCCGGGACAGGTGAACACTGAAGCTTTCTTT
TRBJ1-3 medium-sized TRBV21-1 . CAIRGYSNTIYF TGTGCCATTAGGGGGTATAGCAACACCATATATTTT
TRBJ1-2 once TRBV6-5 TRBD1 CASRPGQGYGYTF TGTGCCAGCAGACCCGGACAGGGGTATGGCTACACCTTC
TRBJ1-5 . TRBV5-8 . CASSIEENQPQHF TGTGCCAGCAGTATCGAGGAGAATCAGCCCCAGCATTTT
TRBJ2-3 few TRBV7-6 TRBD2 CASSSPSGAGGDTQYF TGTGCCAGCAGCTCTCCTAGCGGGGCCGGGGGAGATACGCAGTATTTT
TRBJ1-2 . TRBV4-1 TRBD1 CASSPGQGPNYGYTF TGCGCCAGCAGCCCTGGACAGGGGCCTAACTATGGCTACACCTTC
TRBJ1-5 . TRBV15 TRBD1 CATSSIEGAEQPQHF TGTGCCACCAGCAGCATCGAGGGGGCAGAACAGCCCCAGCATTTT
TRBJ2-5 . TRBV11-2 . CASSLAQTQLTQYF TGTGCCAGCAGCTTAGCTCAGACACAATTGACCCAGTACTTC
TRBJ1-5 . TRBV2 . CASAEGSWPQHF TGTGCCAGCGCCGAAGGGAGTTGGCCCCAGCATTTT
TRBJ1-2 . TRBV2 . CASSPGQYGYTF TGTGCCAGCAGTCCTGGACAGTATGGCTACACCTTC
TRBJ2-7 . TRBV6-5 TRBD1 CASRKETGPAEQYF TGTGCCAGCAGAAAGGAGACAGGGCCCGCGGAGCAGTACTTC
TRBJ2-1 . TRBV19 TRBD1 CASRGDREPEQFF TGTGCCAGTAGGGGAGACAGGGAGCCTGAGCAGTTCTTC
TRBJ1-4 few TRBV27 . CASSFLGGTELFF TGTGCCAGCAGTTTCCTCGGGGGGACGGAACTGTTTTTT
TRBJ1-1 . TRBV10-2 . CASSGQSNTEAFF TGCGCCAGCAGCGGACAGTCAAACACTGAAGCTTTCTTT
TRBJ1-2 . TRBV7-9 . CASSPGAQHYGYTF TGTGCCAGCAGTCCCGGTGCCCAACACTATGGCTACACCTTC
TRBJ2-2 few TRBV7-6 TRBD1 CASSRGQGVGTGELFF TGTGCCAGCAGCCGGGGACAGGGGGTGGGCACCGGGGAGCTGTTTTTT
TRBJ2-7 once TRBV28 TRBD1 CASSFGQGAWEQYF TGTGCCAGCAGTTTTGGGCAGGGGGCCTGGGAGCAGTACTTC
TRBJ2-5 . TRBV9 . CASSVGYSGQETQYF TGTGCCAGCAGCGTGGGATATAGCGGACAAGAGACCCAGTACTTC
TRBJ1-1 . TRBV29-1 TRBD1 CSVGGQLNTEAFF TGCAGCGTTGGGGGACAGCTAAACACTGAAGCTTTCTTT
TRBJ2-1 once TRBV25-1 TRBD2 CASSETGTIKQFF TGTGCCAGCAGTGAAACCGGGACTATAAAGCAGTTCTTC
TRBJ1-1 . TRBV6-5 . CASSYVRGDTEAFF TGTGCCAGCAGTTACGTCAGGGGAGACACTGAAGCTTTCTTT
TRBJ2-7 few TRBV13 . CASSSRQVRYEQYF TGTGCCAGCAGCTCGAGACAGGTCCGGTACGAGCAGTACTTC
TRBJ1-1 . TRBV4-1 . CASSQVIGEVLSEAFF TGCGCCAGCAGCCAAGTAATAGGCGAGGTGCTCTCTGAAGCTTTCTTT
TRBJ2-7 . TRBV7-2 . CASSLGPGGGPGYEQYF TGTGCCAGCAGCTTAGGCCCTGGGGGCGGGCCTGGCTACGAGCAGTACTTC
TRBJ1-2 . TRBV30 . CAWYRDNYGYTF TGTGCCTGGTACAGGGATAACTATGGCTACACCTTC
TRBJ2-1 once TRBV5-8 TRBD1 CASSLIGTGGYNEQFF TGTGCCAGCAGCTTGATAGGGACAGGGGGCTACAATGAGCAGTTCTTC
TRBJ2-5 once TRBV7-9 . CASTGFPRVEAQYF TGTGCCAGCACGGGTTTTCCCAGGGTTGAGGCCCAGTACTTC
TRBJ2-1 . TRBV30 . CAWFGGINEQFF TGTGCCTGGTTTGGGGGGATAAATGAGCAGTTCTTC
TRBJ2-3 . TRBV6-1 . CASSGVLAQGTDTQYF TGTGCCAGCAGTGGGGTCTTAGCGCAGGGCACAGATACGCAGTATTTT
TRBJ1-3 . TRBV30 . CALGRVPNTIYF TGTGCCCTAGGTCGGGTTCCGAACACCATATATTTT
TRBJ1-6 . TRBV27 . CASSLGLAPLHF TGTGCCAGCAGTTTGGGGCTTGCGCCCCTCCACTTT
TRBJ2-7 . TRBV29-1 . CSVELQDSYEQYF TGCAGCGTTGAACTTCAGGACTCCTACGAGCAGTACTTC
TRBJ2-1 . TRBV2 TRBD2 CASTQTQRELGNEQFF TGTGCCAGCACCCAGACACAGCGGGAGTTGGGCAATGAGCAGTTCTTC
TRBJ2-1 . TRBV19 TRBD1 CASSRDRGYEQFF TGTGCCAGTAGTAGGGACAGGGGGTATGAGCAGTTCTTC
TRBJ2-7 . TRBV20-1 . CSAQNDEQYF TGCAGTGCCCAAAATGACGAGCAGTACTTC
TRBJ1-2 . TRBV21-1 . CASSLPGQGRDGYTF TGTGCCAGCAGCCTACCGGGACAGGGGAGAGATGGCTACACCTTC
TRBJ1-2 . TRBV5-1 . CASSLAGENGYTF TGCGCCAGCAGCTTGGCAGGGGAGAATGGCTACACCTTC
TRBJ2-2 . TRBV14 . CASSQDALGELFF TGTGCCAGCAGCCAAGATGCGCTCGGGGAGCTGTTTTTT
TRBJ2-1 . TRBV2 TRBD2 CASRETSASSYNEQFF TGTGCCAGCAGAGAGACTAGCGCCAGCTCCTACAATGAGCAGTTCTTC
TRBJ1-5 . TRBV4-1 . CASSQNRPGGRNQPQHF TGCGCCAGCAGCCAAAACCGACCGGGGGGTCGTAATCAGCCCCAGCATTTT
TRBJ1-6 . TRBV10-3 TRBD1 CAISESRQGANSPLHF TGTGCCATCAGTGAGTCGAGGCAGGGGGCTAATTCACCCCTCCACTTT
TRBJ2-1 . TRBV25-1 TRBD1 CASSRTGSINEQFF TGTGCCAGCAGCAGGACAGGGTCTATCAATGAGCAGTTCTTC
TRBJ2-7 . TRBV10-3 TRBD2 CAISATSSGEKTEQYF TGTGCCATCAGTGCCACGAGTAGCGGGGAGAAAACCGAGCAGTACTTC
TRBJ2-1 . TRBV5-1 . CASSLSGGRNEQFF TGCGCCAGCAGCCTCTCAGGGGGGCGTAATGAGCAGTTCTTC